A selection of T cell receptor beta chains follows, all from one sample in a study of CD8+ T cells in alopecia areata. The assay was immunoSEQ multiplex PCR, and TCRdb's table has in-frame clones only and misses some. The sample yields hundreds of thousands of clones, over 45% seen once. The material was CD4+ T cells sorted from blood, obtained at roughly week 52, from a patient treated with tofacitinib. The receptors shown here come from a human donor with alopecia areata. The CDR3 runs from the conserved cysteine through the conserved F or W. A D gene is named only where the DNA matches it firmly. Clone size is stated in some rows and not others, as once, few, many or a class when expanded.

TRBJ2-7,-,TRBV30,-,TGTGCCTGGAGACCCCGCGGAAGGGTGGGTGAGCAGTACTTC,CAWRPRGRVGEQYF
TRBJ1-6,-,TRBV11-2,-,TGTGCCAGCAGCTTGGACCATTCACCCCTCCACTTT,CASSLDHSPLHF
TRBJ2-1,-,TRBV7-9,few,TGTGCCAGCAGCTTCCCCCGGGGCTCAATCTACAATGAGCAGTTCTTC,CASSFPRGSIYNEQFF
TRBJ2-2,-,TRBV30,once,TGTGCCTGGAGTCCCCATGGACGCGTCGCGAACACCGGGGAGCTGTTTTTT,CAWSPHGRVANTGELFF
TRBJ2-1,TRBD2,TRBV9,-,TGTGCCAGCAAGCCGGGGGGGACCAGCTCCTACAATGAGCAGTTCTTC,CASKPGGTSSYNEQFF
TRBJ1-2,-,TRBV30,once,TGTGCCTGGAGTCCGGGACAACCTTTTACCTTC,CAWSPGQPFTF
TRBJ1-6,-,TRBV6-1,few,TGTGCCAGCAGTGCGGGACCCTATAATTCACCCCTCCACTTT,CASSAGPYNSPLHF
TRBJ2-4,-,TRBV5-1,-,TGCGCCAGCAGTACAGGGGCCAAAAACATTCAGTACTTC,CASSTGAKNIQYF
TRBJ2-7,-,TRBV7-8,-,TGTGCCAGCAGCTTAAGGAGACAGTTCCCCTACGAGCAGTACTTC,CASSLRRQFPYEQYF
TRBJ2-7,TRBD1,TRBV14,-,TGTGCCAGCAGCCAAGGGACAGGGCCCTACGAGCAGTACTTC,CASSQGTGPYEQYF
TRBJ2-3,-,TRBV13,once,TGTGCCAGCAGCTCAAGGACCCCAGATACGCAGTATTTT,CASSSRTPDTQYF